This TCR beta chain originates from a study of cytomegalovirus exposure and HLA in healthy donors. At the level of the study: In a later analysis, it was reported that the 90 to 150 validation repertoires had been produced on the same platform as the roughly 650 repertoires belonging to the first cohort. Study-wide results and caveats: Within the 95 to 150 validation repertoires, first-cohort TCR clusters tended to co-occur, according to a later analysis.

Separate from the roughly 700-subject first cohort was the roughly 130-subject validation cohort, to which the donors belonged. Note on this clone: The antigen remains unidentified.

This CDR3 region has 17 residues. Germline V lookup: CDR1 SNHLY, CDR2 FYNNEI. V lost 4 bases to trimming and J lost 2 bases; unmatched junction nucleotides: 12. Sequencing was performed with immunoSEQ multiplex PCR; in TCRdb, only in-frame clones are kept and a portion is missing. The table lists 250,000 or so clones, 85% to 90% of them singletons. This clonotype was sampled from a woman aged 18 to 35 in good health and CMV-seronegative. The sequencing input was PBMCs. The chain combines TRBV2 with TRBJ2-7; 9 bases line up with TRBD2. The CDR3 nucleotides are TGTGCCAGCAGTGCCCGAGGAAGGACTAGCGTTACCTACGAGCAGTACTTC. As protein: CASSARGRTSVTYEQYF.